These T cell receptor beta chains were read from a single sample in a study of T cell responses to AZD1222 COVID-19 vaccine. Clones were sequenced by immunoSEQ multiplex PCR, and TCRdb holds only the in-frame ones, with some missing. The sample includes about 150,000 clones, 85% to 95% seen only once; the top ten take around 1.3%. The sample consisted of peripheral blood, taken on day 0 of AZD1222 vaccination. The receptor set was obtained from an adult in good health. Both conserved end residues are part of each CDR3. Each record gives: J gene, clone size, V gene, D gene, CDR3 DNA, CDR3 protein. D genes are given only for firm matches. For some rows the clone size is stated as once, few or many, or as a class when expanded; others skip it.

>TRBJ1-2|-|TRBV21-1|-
TGTGCCAGCAGCAAACGGGTTGGCTACACCTTC
CASSKRVGYTF
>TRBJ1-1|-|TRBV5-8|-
TGTGCCAGCAGCTTGGTATCAGGGAGGAACACTGAAGCTTTCTTT
CASSLVSGRNTEAFF
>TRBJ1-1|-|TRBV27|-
TGTGCCAGCAGTTACCGGGACTCCCGGGAAGCTTTCTTT
CASSYRDSREAFF
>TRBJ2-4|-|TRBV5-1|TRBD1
TGCGCCAGCAGCTTGGGAAGGGGGCCCGAGGCCAAAAACATTCAGTACTTC
CASSLGRGPEAKNIQYF
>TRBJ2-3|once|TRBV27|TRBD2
TGTGCCAGCAGTTTAGGGGGACTAGCGGGGGGTAACACAGATACGCAGTATTTT
CASSLGGLAGGNTDTQYF
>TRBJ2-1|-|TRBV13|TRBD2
TGTGCCAGCAGCTCCCATATCGGGGGGGTTGACCCCTACAATGAGCAGTTCTTC
CASSSHIGGVDPYNEQFF
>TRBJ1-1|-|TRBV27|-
TGTGCCAGCAGTCCCCGGGAGTTCTTCACTGAAGCTTTCTTT
CASSPREFFTEAFF
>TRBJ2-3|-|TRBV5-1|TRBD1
TGCGCCAGCAGCTTGCTAACAGGGGGCGGGTCGGATACGCAGTATTTT
CASSLLTGGGSDTQYF
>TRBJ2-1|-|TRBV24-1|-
TGTGCCACCAGTAGCAGCCGTTACAATGAGCAGTTCTTC
CATSSSRYNEQFF
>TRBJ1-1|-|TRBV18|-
TGTGCCAGCTCACCACCGGATGTTCCGTTGAACACTGAAGCTTTCTTT
CASSPPDVPLNTEAFF
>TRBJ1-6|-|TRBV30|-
TGTGCCTGGAGTGTACAAGGGATCGGACGTAATTCACCCCTCCACTTT
CAWSVQGIGRNSPLHF
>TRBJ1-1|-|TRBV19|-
TGTGCCAGTAGTATCTCGGGTGGAGCTTTCTTT
CASSISGGAFF
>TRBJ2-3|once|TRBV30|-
TGTGCCTGGAGTGTACTCCAGGGTAGGGTCACAGATACGCAGTATTTT
CAWSVLQGRVTDTQYF
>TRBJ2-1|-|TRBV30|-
TGTGCCTGGCAACAGGGAGTGGACAATGAGCAGTTCTTC
CAWQQGVDNEQFF
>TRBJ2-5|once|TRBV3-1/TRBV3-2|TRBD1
TGTGCCAGCAGCGGGTCCGGGACAGGGGAGACCCAGTACTTC
CASSGSGTGETQYF
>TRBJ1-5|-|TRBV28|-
TGTGCCAGCAGCCTTGGGGGAAACCTCGCTAATCAGCCCCAGCATTTT
CASSLGGNLANQPQHF
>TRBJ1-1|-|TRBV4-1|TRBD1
TGCGCCAGCAGCCAACCAGGGGGTGCGAACACTGAAGCTTTCTTT
CASSQPGGANTEAFF
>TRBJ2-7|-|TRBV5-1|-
TGCGCCAGCAGCTTGGGAGACAGAACCTACGAGCAGTACTTC
CASSLGDRTYEQYF
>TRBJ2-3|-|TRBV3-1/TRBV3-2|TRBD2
TGTGCCAGCAGCCAAGAGTTAGCGGGGGGAATAGATACGCAGTATTTT
CASSQELAGGIDTQYF
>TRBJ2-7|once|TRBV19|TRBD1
TGTGCCAGTAGTCCCCGGGACAGGAACTCCTACGAGCAGTACTTC
CASSPRDRNSYEQYF
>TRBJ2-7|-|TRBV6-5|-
TGTGCCAGCAGTCAACCCCAAGTCGGGGCCTACGAGCAGTACTTC
CASSQPQVGAYEQYF
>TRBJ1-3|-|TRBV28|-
TGTGCCAGCAGTTTACCCGACAGTGGAAACACCATATATTTT
CASSLPDSGNTIYF
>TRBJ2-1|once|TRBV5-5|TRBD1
TGTGCCAGCAGCTTGGCAGGGGGTCGATACAATGAGCAGTTCTTC
CASSLAGGRYNEQFF
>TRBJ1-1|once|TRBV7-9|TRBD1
TGTGCCAGCAGCTTTGGGGGACAGGGATTGGCCACTGAAGCTTTCTTT
CASSFGGQGLATEAFF
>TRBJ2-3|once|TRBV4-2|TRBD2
TGTGCCAGCAGCCACATTAGCGGGGGGACTAGCACAGATACGCAGTATTTT
CASSHISGGTSTDTQYF
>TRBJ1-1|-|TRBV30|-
TGTGCCTGGAGTTTAGGGCGGAACACTGAAGCTTTCTTT
CAWSLGRNTEAFF
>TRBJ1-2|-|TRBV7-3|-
TGTGCCAGCAGCTTAAAGAGCAAGGGCCTCCAGACCTTC
CASSLKSKGLQTF
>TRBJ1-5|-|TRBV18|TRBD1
TGTGCCAGCTCAAGGGACAGAAATCAGCCCCAGCATTTT
CASSRDRNQPQHF
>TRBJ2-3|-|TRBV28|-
TGTGCCAGCAGAACTAGTGGGACAGATACGCAGTATTTT
CASRTSGTDTQYF
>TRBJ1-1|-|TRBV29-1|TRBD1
TGCAGCGTTACAGGGGCCTACACTGAAGCTTTCTTT
CSVTGAYTEAFF
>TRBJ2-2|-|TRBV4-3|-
TGCGCCAGCAGCCAATCTGGGAACACCGGGGAGCTGTTTTTT
CASSQSGNTGELFF
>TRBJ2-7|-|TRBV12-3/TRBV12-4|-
TGTGCCAGCAGCCTCGATGACCAATACGAGCAGTACTTC
CASSLDDQYEQYF
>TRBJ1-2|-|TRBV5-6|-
TGTGCCAGCAGCTTGTCAGGGAGTCCCTATGGCTACACCTTC
CASSLSGSPYGYTF
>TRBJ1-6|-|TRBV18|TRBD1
TGTGCCAGCTCACCCCAGCAGGGGGCCAATTCACCCCTCCACTTT
CASSPQQGANSPLHF
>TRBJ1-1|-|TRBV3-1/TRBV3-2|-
TGTGCCAGCAGCCTTGCGGGCACTGAAGCTTTCTTT
CASSLAGTEAFF